This is a list of T cell receptor beta chains from one sample in a study of blood T cell repertoires in COVID-19. Measured with immunoSEQ multiplex PCR; TCRdb has only the in-frame clones, and not every one. Of 130,000 or so clones in the sample, roughly 82% were seen once. The specimen sequenced was peripheral blood. These receptors were collected from a human donor in a cohort sampled during active COVID-19. The CDR3 runs from the conserved cysteine through the conserved F or W. The order of the fields is J gene, V gene, CDR3 protein.

TRBJ1-1,TRBV14,CASSRGQGRLAFF
TRBJ2-3,TRBV5-6,CASSYLERDTQYF
TRBJ1-1,TRBV2,CASSEQRTGTEAFF
TRBJ1-5,TRBV19,CASSIGQNNQPQHF
TRBJ1-2,TRBV28,CASSLPSRGGGYTF
TRBJ2-1,TRBV19,CASSTTGSSYNEQFF
TRBJ2-5,TRBV6-5,CASSPSGMQETQYF
TRBJ2-5,TRBV19,CASSIGGGTQETQYF
TRBJ2-2,TRBV5-1,CASSLAPGDGGELFF
TRBJ1-2,TRBV2,CASSGAPGGYGYTF
TRBJ1-1,TRBV14,CASSTLLNTEAFF
TRBJ2-7,TRBV29-1,CSVGGTGASYEQYF
TRBJ2-5,TRBV5-1,CASSGYLGGETQYF
TRBJ2-3,TRBV7-6,CASSLTGYTDTQYF
TRBJ2-1,TRBV13,CASSSPGVSNEQFF
TRBJ2-7,TRBV11-3,CASSLGAASSYEQYF
TRBJ2-2,TRBV7-9,CASSRSGGELFF
TRBJ2-5,TRBV11-2,CASSLGALQGQKETQYF
TRBJ2-5,TRBV7-2,CASSLSRQGNQETQYF
TRBJ1-2,TRBV28,CASSFSALVNYGYTF
TRBJ1-6,TRBV20-1,CSASGSQIDNSPLHF
TRBJ2-5,TRBV6-5,CASSYGTGWETQYF
TRBJ1-5,TRBV19,CASSIWGQLNQPQHF
TRBJ2-7,TRBV12-3/TRBV12-4,CASSRESYEQYF
TRBJ2-5,TRBV18,CASSPNQETQYF
TRBJ2-1,TRBV4-1,CASSPGLISSYNEQFF
TRBJ2-2,TRBV7-8,CASSRRLAGRGTGELFF
TRBJ2-2,TRBV4-3,CASSQEEFTGELFF
TRBJ1-1,TRBV3-1/TRBV3-2,CASSQASLSPANTEAFF
TRBJ2-7,TRBV4-3,CASSQDNAHTYEQYF
TRBJ1-1,TRBV10-2,CASSGGDTEAFF
TRBJ2-5,TRBV18,CASSPRRGGVETQYF
TRBJ1-4,TRBV7-2,CASSLAWTPGVEKLFF
TRBJ2-5,TRBV7-9,CASSLRGGEETQYF
TRBJ2-3,TRBV3-1/TRBV3-2,CASSQNEDTQYF
TRBJ2-2,TRBV10-3,CAISESTGGTGELFF
TRBJ2-7,TRBV10-3,CAISASKPGEWGTYEQYF
TRBJ1-2,TRBV21-1,CASSKARRGPGDYGYTF
TRBJ1-2,TRBV6-5,CASSYAGGRNYGYTF
TRBJ2-1,TRBV24-1,CATSTPDYQGNEQFF
TRBJ2-1,TRBV28,CASSFVGSEADNEQFF
TRBJ1-2,TRBV6-5,CASRSTGSSGYTF
TRBJ2-5,TRBV6-5,CASSPLGVAETQYF
TRBJ2-1,TRBV27,CASSLSMGHEQFF
TRBJ1-1,TRBV5-6,CASSSDRGNTEAFF
TRBJ2-7,TRBV5-1,CASSGTGGSYEQYF
TRBJ2-7,TRBV5-1,CASSPWGQSSYEQYF
TRBJ2-5,TRBV11-2,CASSAELDQETQYF
TRBJ2-7,TRBV5-1,CASSPNPGQAGYEQYF
TRBJ2-7,TRBV5-1,CASSLGLLPGDYEQYF
TRBJ1-2,TRBV19,CASSTTGIANYGYTF
TRBJ2-3,TRBV11-2,CASSLATGASTDTQYF
TRBJ1-2,TRBV19,CASSTGQARDYGYTF
TRBJ1-5,TRBV6-5,CASSYGTGLDQPQHF